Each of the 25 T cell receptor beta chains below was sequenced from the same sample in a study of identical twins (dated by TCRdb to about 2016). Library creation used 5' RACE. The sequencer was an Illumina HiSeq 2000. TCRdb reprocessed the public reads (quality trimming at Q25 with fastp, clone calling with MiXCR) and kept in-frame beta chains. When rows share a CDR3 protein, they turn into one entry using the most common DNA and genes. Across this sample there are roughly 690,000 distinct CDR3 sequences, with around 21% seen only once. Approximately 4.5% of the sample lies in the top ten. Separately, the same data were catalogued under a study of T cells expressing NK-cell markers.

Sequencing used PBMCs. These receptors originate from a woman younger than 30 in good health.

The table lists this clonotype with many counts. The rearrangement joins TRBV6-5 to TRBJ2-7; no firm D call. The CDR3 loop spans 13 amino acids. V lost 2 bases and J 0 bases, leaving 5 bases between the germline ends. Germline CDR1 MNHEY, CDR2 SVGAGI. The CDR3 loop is CASSYGPSYEQYF. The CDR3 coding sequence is TGTGCCAGCAGTTACGGTCCCTCCTACGAGCAGTACTTC.

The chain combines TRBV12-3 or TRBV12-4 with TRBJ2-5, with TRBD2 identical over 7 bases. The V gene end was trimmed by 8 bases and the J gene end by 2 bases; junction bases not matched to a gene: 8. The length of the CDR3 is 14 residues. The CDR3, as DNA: TGTGCCAGCTGCATGGGGGGGGGACAAGAGACCCAGTACTTC. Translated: CASCMGGGQETQYF.

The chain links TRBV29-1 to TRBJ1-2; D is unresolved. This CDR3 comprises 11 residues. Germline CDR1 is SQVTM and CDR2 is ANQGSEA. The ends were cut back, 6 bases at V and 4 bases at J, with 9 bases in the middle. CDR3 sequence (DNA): TGCAGCGTCCGGGCAGCCTATGGCTACACCTTC. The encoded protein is CSVRAAYGYTF.

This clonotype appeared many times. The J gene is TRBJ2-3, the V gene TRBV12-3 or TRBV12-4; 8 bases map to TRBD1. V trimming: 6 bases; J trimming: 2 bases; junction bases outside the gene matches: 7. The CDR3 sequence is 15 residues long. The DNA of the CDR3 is TGTGCCAGCAGAATGACAGGGGCCCTCACAGATACGCAGTATTTT. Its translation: CASRMTGALTDTQYF.

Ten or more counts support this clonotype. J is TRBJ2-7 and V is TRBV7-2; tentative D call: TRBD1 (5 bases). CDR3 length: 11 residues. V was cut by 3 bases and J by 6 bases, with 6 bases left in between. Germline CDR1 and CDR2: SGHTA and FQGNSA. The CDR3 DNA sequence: TGTGCCAGCAGCTTGGGGCGCGAGCAGTACTTC. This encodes CASSLGREQYF. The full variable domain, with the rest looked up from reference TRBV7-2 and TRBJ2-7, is GAGVSQSPSNKVTEKGKDVELRCDPISGHTALYWYRQSLGQGLEFLIYFQGNSAPDKSGLPSDRFSAERTGGSVSTLTIQRTQQEDSAVYLCASSLGREQYFGPGTRLTVT.

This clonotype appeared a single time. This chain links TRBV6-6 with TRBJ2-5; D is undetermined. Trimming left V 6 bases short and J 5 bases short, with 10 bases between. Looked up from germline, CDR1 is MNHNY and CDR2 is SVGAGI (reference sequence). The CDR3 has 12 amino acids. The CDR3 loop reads CASRSMGETQYF. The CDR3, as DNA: TGTGCCAGCAGGTCAATGGGCGAGACCCAGTACTTC.

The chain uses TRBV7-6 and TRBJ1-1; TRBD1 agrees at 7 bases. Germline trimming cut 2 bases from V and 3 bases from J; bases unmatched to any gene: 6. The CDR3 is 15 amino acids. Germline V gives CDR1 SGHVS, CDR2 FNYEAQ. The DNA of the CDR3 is TGTGCCAGCAGCTTATTTTCAGGGGGGGACACTGAAGCTTTCTTT. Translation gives CASSLFSGGDTEAFF. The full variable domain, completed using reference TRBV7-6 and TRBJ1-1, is GAGVSQSPRYKVTKRGQDVALRCDPISGHVSLYWYRQALGQGPEFLTYFNYEAQQDKSGLPNDRFSAERPEGSISTLTIQRTEQRDSAMYRCASSLFSGGDTEAFFGQGTRLTVV.

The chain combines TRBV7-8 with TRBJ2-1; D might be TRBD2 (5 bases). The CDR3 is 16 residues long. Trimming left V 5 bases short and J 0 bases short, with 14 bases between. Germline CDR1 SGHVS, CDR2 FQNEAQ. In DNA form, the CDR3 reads TGTGCCAGCAGCGCGGGCCCTCGATACTCCTACAATGAGCAGTTCTTC. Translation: CASSAGPRYSYNEQFF.

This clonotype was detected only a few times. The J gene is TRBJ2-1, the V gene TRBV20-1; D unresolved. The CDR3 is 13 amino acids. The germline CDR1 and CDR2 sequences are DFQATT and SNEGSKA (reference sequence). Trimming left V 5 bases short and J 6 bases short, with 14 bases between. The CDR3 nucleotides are TGCAGTGCTGCAGACCCAAACAGCAATGAGCAGTTCTTC. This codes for CSAADPNSNEQFF.

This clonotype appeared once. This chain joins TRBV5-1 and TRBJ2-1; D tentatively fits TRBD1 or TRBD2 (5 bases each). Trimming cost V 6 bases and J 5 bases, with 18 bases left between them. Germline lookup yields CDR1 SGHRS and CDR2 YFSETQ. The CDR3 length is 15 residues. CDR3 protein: CASNPLAGANNEQFF. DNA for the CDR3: TGCGCCAGCAACCCCCTAGCCGGGGCGAACAATGAGCAGTTCTTC.

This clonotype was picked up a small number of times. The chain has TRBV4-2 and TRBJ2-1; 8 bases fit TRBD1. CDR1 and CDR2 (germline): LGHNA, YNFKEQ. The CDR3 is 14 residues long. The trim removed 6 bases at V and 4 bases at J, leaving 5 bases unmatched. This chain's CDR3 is CASRDRESYNEQFF. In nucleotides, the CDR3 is TGTGCCAGCAGGGACAGGGAATCATACAATGAGCAGTTCTTC.

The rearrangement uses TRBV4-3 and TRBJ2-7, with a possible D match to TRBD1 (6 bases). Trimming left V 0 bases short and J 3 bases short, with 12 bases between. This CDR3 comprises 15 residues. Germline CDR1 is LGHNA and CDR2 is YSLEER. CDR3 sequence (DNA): TGCGCCAGCAGCCAAGATTCAGGGGTTGGCTACGAGCAGTACTTC. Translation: CASSQDSGVGYEQYF.

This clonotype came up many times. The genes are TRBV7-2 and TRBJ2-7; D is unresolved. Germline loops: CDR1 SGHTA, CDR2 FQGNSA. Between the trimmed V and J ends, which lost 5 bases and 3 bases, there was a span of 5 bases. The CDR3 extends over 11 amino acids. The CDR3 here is CASSTYYEQYF. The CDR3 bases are TGTGCCAGCAGCACCTACTACGAGCAGTACTTC. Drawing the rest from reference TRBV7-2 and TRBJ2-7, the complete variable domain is GAGVSQSPSNKVTEKGKDVELRCDPISGHTALYWYRQSLGQGLEFLIYFQGNSAPDKSGLPSDRFSAERTGGSVSTLTIQRTQQEDSAVYLCASSTYYEQYFGPGTRLTVT.

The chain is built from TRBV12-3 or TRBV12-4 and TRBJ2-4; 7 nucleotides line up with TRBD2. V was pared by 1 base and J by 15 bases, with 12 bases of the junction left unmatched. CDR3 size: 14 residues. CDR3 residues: CASSLGPREAPGYF. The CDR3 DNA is TGTGCCAGCAGTTTAGGGCCACGGGAGGCCCCAGGGTACTTC.

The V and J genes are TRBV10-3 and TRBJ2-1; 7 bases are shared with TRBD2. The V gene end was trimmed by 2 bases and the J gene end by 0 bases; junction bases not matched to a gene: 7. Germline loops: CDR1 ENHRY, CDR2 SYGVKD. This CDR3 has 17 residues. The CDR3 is CAISERREGSSYNEQFF. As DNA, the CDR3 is TGTGCCATCAGTGAGCGCAGGGAGGGTAGCTCCTACAATGAGCAGTTCTTC.

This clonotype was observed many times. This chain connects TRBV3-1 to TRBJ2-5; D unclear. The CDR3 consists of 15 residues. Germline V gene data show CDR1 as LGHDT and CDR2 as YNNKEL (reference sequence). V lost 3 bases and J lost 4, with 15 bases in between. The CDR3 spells CASSHVDWASETQYF. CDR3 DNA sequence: TGTGCCAGCAGCCACGTAGATTGGGCATCAGAGACCCAGTACTTC.

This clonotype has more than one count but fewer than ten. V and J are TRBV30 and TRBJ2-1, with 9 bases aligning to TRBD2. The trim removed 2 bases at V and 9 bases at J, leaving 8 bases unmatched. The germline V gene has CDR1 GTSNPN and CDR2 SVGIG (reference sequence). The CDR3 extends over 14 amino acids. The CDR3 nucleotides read TGTGCCTGGAGTCGAGTAGCGGGAGCGGGTGAGCAGTTCTTC. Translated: CAWSRVAGAGEQFF.

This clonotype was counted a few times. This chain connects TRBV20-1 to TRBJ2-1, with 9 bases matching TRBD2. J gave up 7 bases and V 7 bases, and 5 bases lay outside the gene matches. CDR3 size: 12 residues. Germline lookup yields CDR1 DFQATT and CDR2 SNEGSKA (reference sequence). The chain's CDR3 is CSGASGKNEQFF. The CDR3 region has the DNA TGCAGTGGAGCTAGCGGGAAAAATGAGCAGTTCTTC.

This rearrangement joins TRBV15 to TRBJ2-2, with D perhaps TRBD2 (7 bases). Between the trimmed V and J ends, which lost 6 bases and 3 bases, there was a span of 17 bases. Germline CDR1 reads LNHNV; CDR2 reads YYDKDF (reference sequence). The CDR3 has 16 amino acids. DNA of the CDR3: TGTGCCACCAGTTCTAGCGGAGGGGGTGACACCGGGGAGCTGTTTTTT. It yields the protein CATSSSGGGDTGELFF.

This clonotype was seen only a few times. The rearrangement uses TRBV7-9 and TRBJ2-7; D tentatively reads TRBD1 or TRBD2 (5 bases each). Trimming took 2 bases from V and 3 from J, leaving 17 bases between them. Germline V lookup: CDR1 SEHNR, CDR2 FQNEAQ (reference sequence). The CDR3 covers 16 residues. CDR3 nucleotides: TGTGCCAGCAGCTTAAATAAGGGCAGGGACCTCTACGAGCAGTACTTC. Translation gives CASSLNKGRDLYEQYF.

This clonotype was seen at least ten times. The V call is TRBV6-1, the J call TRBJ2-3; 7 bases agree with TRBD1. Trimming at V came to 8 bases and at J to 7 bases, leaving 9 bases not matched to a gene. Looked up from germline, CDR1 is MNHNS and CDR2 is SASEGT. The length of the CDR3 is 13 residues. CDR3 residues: CASSRQGRNTQYF. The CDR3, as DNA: TGTGCCAGCTCCCGACAGGGAAGAAATACGCAGTATTTT.

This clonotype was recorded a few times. For the CDR3, the DNA is TGTGCCAGCAGCCATGGGGGCGGGAGGACCGGGGAGCTGTTTTTT. Translated, it gives CASSHGGGRTGELFF. The chain combines TRBV7-2 with TRBJ2-2; 8 bases map to TRBD2. Losses at the gene ends were 5 bases for V and 5 bases for J; bases not matched to a gene: 7. Germline lookup yields CDR1 SGHTA and CDR2 FQGNSA. This CDR3 region has 15 residues.

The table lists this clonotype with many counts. The CDR3 DNA follows: TGCGCCAGCAGCTTCGGGAAACTCCCAGATACGCAGTATTTT. This translates into CASSFGKLPDTQYF. The rearrangement uses TRBV5-1 and TRBJ2-3; TRBD2 is a possible D gene (5 bases). V was clipped by 2 bases and J by 4 bases, with 11 bases between them. This CDR3 region has 14 residues. Germline values: CDR1 SGHRS, CDR2 YFSETQ.

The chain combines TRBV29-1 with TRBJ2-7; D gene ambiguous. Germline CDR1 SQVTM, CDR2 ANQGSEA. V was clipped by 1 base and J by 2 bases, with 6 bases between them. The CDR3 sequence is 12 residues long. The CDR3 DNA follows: TGCAGCGTTGAAGGCCGCGCCTACGAGCAGTACTTC. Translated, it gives CSVEGRAYEQYF.

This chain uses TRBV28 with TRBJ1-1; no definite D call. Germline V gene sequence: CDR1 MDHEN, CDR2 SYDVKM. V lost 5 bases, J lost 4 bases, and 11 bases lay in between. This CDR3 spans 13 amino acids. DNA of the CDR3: TGTGCCAGCAGTCAGTGGGGTGCCACTGAAGCTTTCTTT. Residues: CASSQWGATEAFF.